This TCR beta chain derives from a study of blood T cell repertoires in COVID-19. The overall study: The cDNA or gDNA used as material had been derived from T cells, B-cell-depleted T cells, or PBMCs.

TCRdb's copy holds only in-frame clones and misses some; the assay was immunoSEQ multiplex PCR. The sample consists of more than 140,000 clones, 70% to 90% of them appearing once. CDR3 size: 14 residues. Trimming removed 8 bases at V and 2 bases at J, with 15 bases between. Germline lookup yields CDR1 SNHLY and CDR2 FYNNEI. This clonotype was obtained from a woman aged 55-69 years with acute or convalescent COVID-19. V usage is TRBV2 and J usage is TRBJ1-1; possible D gene TRBD1, 5 bases. Source material: peripheral blood. CDR3 bases: TGTGCCAGCTACAGTCAGGGTGGCAACACTGAAGCTTTCTTT. Amino acids: CASYSQGGNTEAFF. Complete variable domain (other parts from reference TRBV2 and TRBJ1-1): EPEVTQTPSHQVTQMGQEVILRCVPISNHLYFYWYRQILGQKVEFLVSFYNNEISEKSEIFDDQFSVERPDGSNFTLKIRSTKLEDSAMYFCASYSQGGNTEAFFGQGTRLTVV.